The 7 T cell receptor beta chains presented below share a single source sample, sequenced in a study of shared clonotypes between healthy human individuals. TCRdb's table, derived via immunoSEQ multiplex PCR, lists solely in-frame clones and lacks some. This table holds 1 million to 1.3 million clones, about four fifths found once. Input material: memory CD4+ T cells from PBMCs. Subset specified: CD45RA-negative fraction. The receptor source for this set is a young man in good health. Some clones in this sample may be carry-over from other donors' samples.

This chain joins TRBV5-1 and TRBJ2-3, with D perhaps TRBD1 (6 bases). The CDR3 is 16 amino acids. V was clipped by 2 bases and J by 0 bases, with 13 bases between them. Germline V gives CDR1 SGHRS, CDR2 YFSETQ. The CDR3 DNA is TGCGCCAGCAGCTTCCTAACGGGACAAAGCACAGATACGCAGTATTTT. Protein sequence: CASSFLTGQSTDTQYF. Complete variable domain (other parts from reference TRBV5-1 and TRBJ2-3): KAGVTQTPRYLIKTRGQQVTLSCSPISGHRSVSWYQQTPGQGLQFLFEYFSETQRNKGNFPGRFSGRQFSNSRSEMNVSTLELGDSALYLCASSFLTGQSTDTQYFGPGTRLTVL.

The V and J genes are TRBV5-4 and TRBJ1-2; 8 bases match TRBD1. The CDR3 loop spans 15 amino acids. Germline values: CDR1 SGHNT, CDR2 YYREEE (reference sequence). V lost 4 bases to trimming and J lost 0 bases; unmatched junction nucleotides: 5. The CDR3 nucleotides read TGTGCCAGCAGCCCCCAGGGGGCACCTAACTATGGCTACACCTTC. It specifies CASSPQGAPNYGYTF.

V and J are TRBV13 and TRBJ2-7; D is perhaps TRBD2 (5 bases). The V gene lost 3 bases and the J gene lost 7 bases, with 22 bases spanning the gap. The length of the CDR3 is 16 residues. Germline values: CDR1 PRHDT, CDR2 FYEKMQ (reference sequence). DNA for the CDR3: TGTGCCAGCAGCTTGTCGGGCCCCGTAGGCCCGGGGGAGCAGTACTTC. Translated: CASSLSGPVGPGEQYF.

J is TRBJ1-2 and V is TRBV15; 9 bases align to TRBD1. V shed 3 bases, J shed 3 bases, and the junction held 5 bases outside the gene matches. The CDR3 is 15 residues long. CDR1 and CDR2 from the germline V gene are LNHNV and YYDKDF (reference sequence). CDR3 DNA: TGTGCCACCAGCAGCCCGGGACAGGGAGACTATGGCTACACCTTC. Amino acid sequence: CATSSPGQGDYGYTF.

The chain employs TRBV30 and TRBJ2-7, with TRBD1 as a possible D gene (5 bases). CDR3 length: 13 amino acids. Germline values: CDR1 GTSNPN, CDR2 SVGIG (reference sequence). Trimming pared 2 bases from V and 2 bases from J, leaving 10 bases between. CDR3 DNA: TGTGCCTGGAGTTTGGGGCAGCCCTACGAGCAGTACTTC. Translation: CAWSLGQPYEQYF.

This clone was seen at least ten times. The rearrangement uses TRBV11-2 and TRBJ1-2; D is uncertain. Germline V CDR1 and CDR2: SGHAT, FQNNGV. The V end lost 3 bases, the J end lost 4 bases, and 6 bases lay between the germline ends. The CDR3 length is 12 residues. For the CDR3, the DNA is TGTGCCAGCAGCTTCTCTGGCTATGGCTACACCTTC. Encoded protein: CASSFSGYGYTF.

This clone was counted once. The chain has TRBV5-6 and TRBJ1-1; 9 bases line up with TRBD1. V gave up 4 bases and J gave up 5 bases; unmatched junction bases: 15. Looked up from germline, CDR1 is SGHDT and CDR2 is YYEEEE. This CDR3 has 17 amino acids. The CDR3 region has the DNA TGTGCCAGCAGCCCCATGCTCCGGGACAGGGCGGGTACTGAAGCTTTCTTT. Encoded protein: CASSPMLRDRAGTEAFF.